The source of this T cell receptor beta chain is a study of PD-1 blockade in classical Hodgkin lymphoma. Each patient's relapse followed autologous stem cell transplantation, and brentuximab vedotin exposure varied. Measured with immunoSEQ multiplex PCR; TCRdb has only the in-frame clones, and not every one. The profile shows around 66,000 clones, 70% to 80% of them singletons. The clonotype was recovered from a human donor with classical Hodgkin lymphoma. The material was peripheral blood mononuclear cells (PBMCs), obtained before the second cycle of nivolumab.

The CDR3 DNA reads TGTGCCAGCAGCCCCCGGGCCGAGGACAGAAAAGAGACCCAGTACTTC. Its translation is CASSPRAEDRKETQYF. The V call is TRBV7-9, the J call TRBJ2-5; D is possibly TRBD1 (6 bases). The CDR3 loop spans 16 amino acids. Trimming took 5 bases from V and 3 from J, leaving 19 bases between them. Germline V CDR1 and CDR2: SEHNR, FQNEAQ (reference sequence).